Each of the 17 T cell receptor beta chains below was sequenced from the same sample in a study of T-cell memory formation after mild COVID-19 (dated by TCRdb to the early 2020s). The library was produced with 5' RACE. Sequencing instrument: Illumina NovaSeq 6000. TCRdb reprocessing: public reads trimmed at Q25 with fastp, clones called with MiXCR, in-frame beta chains kept. Rows are combined by CDR3 protein, so each entry shows the most common genes and DNA. Here the sample has hundreds of thousands of distinct CDR3 sequences; roughly 15% occur a single time. Of the sample, roughly 21% is held by the ten largest clones. Sequencing input: PBMCs or a T cell subset sorted from them (not recorded which). The receptors derive from a man between 18 and 35 years old who had mild COVID-19 (a few samples of this study predate the infection). The sample titles of this study are shuffled in the database, so cell type and time point are left out; the donor was told from shared clones.

This clonotype was observed a few times. DNA for the CDR3: TGTGCCAGCAGTTACTCTGCTGGGACGTTTCCGTACTTC. Amino acid sequence: CASSYSAGTFPYF. The rearrangement joins TRBV6-6 to TRBJ2-4; D tentatively reads TRBD1 or TRBD2 (5 bases each). This CDR3 contains 13 residues. V lost 0 bases and J lost 15, with 15 bases in between. CDR1 and CDR2 (germline): MNHNY, SVGAGI (reference sequence).

This clonotype was counted ten times or more. V and J are TRBV5-1 and TRBJ2-5; TRBD1 agrees at 7 bases. With V trimmed by 3 bases and J by 5 bases, 4 bases remained unmatched. The germline V gene has CDR1 SGHRS and CDR2 YFSETQ. The CDR3 contains 13 residues. The CDR3 sequence: CASSSTGPETQYF. CDR3 nucleotide sequence: TGCGCCAGCAGCTCGACAGGGCCGGAGACCCAGTACTTC.

This clonotype was counted a few times. The chain recombines TRBV30 with TRBJ2-7; 8 nucleotides align to TRBD1. The J segment lost 8 bases and the V segment lost 4 bases, leaving 4 bases of the junction unmatched. Germline CDR1 and CDR2: GTSNPN and SVGIG (reference sequence). CDR3 length equals 11 residues. Here the CDR3 reads CAWKTGDQQYF. CDR3 nucleotide sequence: TGTGCCTGGAAGACAGGGGACCAGCAGTACTTC.

This clonotype has a handful of counts. The CDR3 region is CASSRDRVDEKLFF. CDR3 in DNA: TGTGCCAGCAGCCGAGACAGGGTTGACGAAAAACTGTTTTTT. The chain has TRBV7-2 and TRBJ1-4, with 7 bases aligning to TRBD1. V shed 5 bases and J 8 bases; nucleotides not matched to a gene: 8. Germline V gene sequence: CDR1 SGHTA, CDR2 FQGNSA. CDR3 length: 14 amino acids. The variable domain in full, completed from reference TRBV7-2 and TRBJ1-4, reads GAGVSQSPSNKVTEKGKDVELRCDPISGHTALYWYRQSLGQGLEFLIYFQGNSAPDKSGLPSDRFSAERTGGSVSTLTIQRTQQEDSAVYLCASSRDRVDEKLFFGSGTQLSVL.

The rearrangement uses TRBV7-3 and TRBJ1-1; 9 nucleotides align to TRBD1. In germline, CDR1 is SGHTA, CDR2 FQGTGA. V gave up 5 bases and J gave up 4 bases; unmatched junction bases: 5. CDR3 length equals 14 residues. The chain's CDR3 is CASSQTGGGTEAFF. The CDR3, as DNA: TGTGCCAGCAGCCAGACAGGGGGAGGCACTGAAGCTTTCTTT.

Here the CDR3 DNA reads TGTGCCAGCAGTTTTACGCGGACGAACACTGAAGCTTTCTTT. It codes for CASSFTRTNTEAFF. This chain connects TRBV27 to TRBJ1-1; D gene unclear. The length of the CDR3 is 14 residues. From germline, CDR1 is MNHEY and CDR2 SMNVEV (reference sequence). Deletions cut 3 bases from V and 1 base from J, with 9 bases between.

This clonotype came up a few times. The gene calls are TRBV18 and TRBJ2-5; TRBD1 aligns across 7 bases. The ends lost 0 bases at V and 0 bases at J; junction bases unmatched: 7. CDR1 KGHSH and CDR2 LQKENI come from the germline V gene. CDR3 length: 17 amino acids. The CDR3 DNA reads as TGTGCCAGCTCACCACCCAAAGGGACAGTATACCAAGAGACCCAGTACTTC. Amino acids: CASSPPKGTVYQETQYF.

The chain recombines TRBV5-1 with TRBJ2-2; no definite D call. The CDR3 sequence is 14 residues long. V was pared by 1 base and J by 6 bases, with 10 bases between. The germline gives CDR1 SGHRS, CDR2 YFSETQ. This CDR3 reads CASSLLPAAGELFF. CDR3 bases: TGCGCCAGCAGCTTGCTTCCTGCAGCCGGGGAGCTGTTTTTT.

This clonotype was counted many times. One end of the junction fails to match germline, which may point to a read error. The genes are TRBV7-7 and TRBJ2-5, with unresolved D. Germline V gene lookup returns CDR1 SSHAT and CDR2 FNYEAQ (reference sequence). The CDR3 loop spans 14 amino acids. CDR3 sequence (DNA): TGTGCTAGCAGCCCCTCCGGGTTAAGGGAGACCCAGTACTTC. Its protein product is CASSPSGLRETQYF.

This clonotype has just a few counts. The DNA of the CDR3 is TGTGCCAGCAGTGAAGGGAGGACAGTAGAGACCCAGTACTTC. Its protein product is CASSEGRTVETQYF. The chain links TRBV6-1 to TRBJ2-5, with D tentatively TRBD1 (6 bases). CDR1 is MNHNS and CDR2 is SASEGT in the germline V gene. Trimming took 1 base from V and 4 from J, leaving 10 bases between them. The CDR3 runs to 14 residues.

The chain couples TRBV29-1 to TRBJ2-7; D not resolved. The CDR3 consists of 11 residues. Germline CDR1 reads SQVTM; CDR2 reads ANQGSEA. The V end was cut by 3 bases, the J end by 2 bases, with 5 bases between. The CDR3 here is CSVENAYEQYF. Written as DNA, the CDR3 is TGCAGCGTTGAGAATGCCTACGAGCAGTACTTC.

In its sample, this clonotype was seen a few times. V usage is TRBV7-2 and J usage is TRBJ1-6; 9 nucleotides align to TRBD1. V was pared by 5 bases and J by 8 bases, with 7 bases of the junction left unmatched. The CDR3 contains 15 residues. Germline CDR1 is SGHTA and CDR2 is FQGNSA. CDR3 DNA: TGTGCCAGCAGCGTTACAGGGGGCCGGGATTCACCCCTCCACTTT. This translates into CASSVTGGRDSPLHF. The variable domain in full, with the rest retrieved from reference TRBV7-2 and TRBJ1-6, is GAGVSQSPSNKVTEKGKDVELRCDPISGHTALYWYRQSLGQGLEFLIYFQGNSAPDKSGLPSDRFSAERTGGSVSTLTIQRTQQEDSAVYLCASSVTGGRDSPLHFGNGTRLTVT.

The CDR3 sequence is CASRGGRAQGQPQHF. CDR3 bases: TGTGCCAGCAGGGGTGGACGGGCCCAAGGGCAGCCCCAGCATTTT. The gene calls are TRBV28 and TRBJ1-5; D is ambiguous. The V end was cut by 6 bases, the J end by 7 bases, with 19 bases between. Germline V lookup: CDR1 MDHEN, CDR2 SYDVKM. The CDR3 has 15 amino acids.

This chain links TRBV24-1 with TRBJ2-4; 7 bases match TRBD1. The germline V gene encodes CDR1 KGHDR and CDR2 SFDVKD. Trimming at V came to 4 bases and at J to 0 bases, leaving 8 bases not matched to a gene. This CDR3 comprises 17 residues. In nucleotides, the CDR3 is TGTGCCACCAGTGAAAGGGGGCCCGGGGTAGCCAAAAACATTCAGTACTTC. Residues: CATSERGPGVAKNIQYF.

The rearrangement joins TRBV6-5 to TRBJ1-5, with D possibly being TRBD1 (5 bases). With 5 bases removed from V and 0 bases from J, the gap between germline ends came to 11 bases. In germline, CDR1 is MNHEY, CDR2 SVGAGI. CDR3 size: 15 residues. As DNA, the CDR3 is TGTGCCAGCAGTCAGACAGCCTATAGCAATCAGCCCCAGCATTTT. Translated: CASSQTAYSNQPQHF.

The rearrangement uses TRBV10-1 and TRBJ2-7; D unresolved. Deletions cut 1 base from V and 3 bases from J, with 4 bases between. Per the germline V gene, CDR1 is WNHNN and CDR2 is SYGVQD (reference sequence). CDR3 size: 12 residues. The CDR3 DNA sequence: TGCGCCAGCAGTGAGTATTTCTACGAGCAGTACTTC. Its translation is CASSEYFYEQYF.

There are a few counts of this clonotype. The V and J genes are TRBV28 and TRBJ1-2; D is perhaps TRBD1 (5 bases). The CDR3 consists of 13 residues. V was trimmed by 4 bases and J by 4 bases, leaving 10 bases between them. Looked up from germline, CDR1 is MDHEN and CDR2 is SYDVKM. CDR3 protein: CASSSVQVYGYTF. Written as DNA, the CDR3 is TGTGCCAGCAGTTCAGTACAGGTCTATGGCTACACCTTC.